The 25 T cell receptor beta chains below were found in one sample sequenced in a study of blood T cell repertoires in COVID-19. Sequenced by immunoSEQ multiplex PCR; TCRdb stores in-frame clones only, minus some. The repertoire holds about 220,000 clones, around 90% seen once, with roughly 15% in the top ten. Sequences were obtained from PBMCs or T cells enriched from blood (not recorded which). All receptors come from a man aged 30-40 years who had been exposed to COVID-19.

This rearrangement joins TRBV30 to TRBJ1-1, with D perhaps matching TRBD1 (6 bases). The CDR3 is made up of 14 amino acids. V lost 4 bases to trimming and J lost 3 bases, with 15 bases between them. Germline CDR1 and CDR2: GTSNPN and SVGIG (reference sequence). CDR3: CAWNRVSGYTEAFF. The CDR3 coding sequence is TGTGCCTGGAACAGGGTGAGTGGTTACACTGAAGCTTTCTTT.

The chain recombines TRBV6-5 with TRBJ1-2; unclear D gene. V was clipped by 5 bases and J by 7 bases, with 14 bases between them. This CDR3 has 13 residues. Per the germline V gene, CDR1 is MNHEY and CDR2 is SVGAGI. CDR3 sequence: CASSPQALGGYTF. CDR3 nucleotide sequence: TGTGCCAGCAGTCCCCAAGCACTAGGTGGCTACACCTTC.

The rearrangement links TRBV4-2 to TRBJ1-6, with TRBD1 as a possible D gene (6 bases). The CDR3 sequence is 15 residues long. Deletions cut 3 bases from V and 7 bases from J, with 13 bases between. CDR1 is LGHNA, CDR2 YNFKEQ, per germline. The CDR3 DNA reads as TGTGCCAGCAGCCAGGCCAGGGGTGAGAATTCACCCCTCCACTTT. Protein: CASSQARGENSPLHF.

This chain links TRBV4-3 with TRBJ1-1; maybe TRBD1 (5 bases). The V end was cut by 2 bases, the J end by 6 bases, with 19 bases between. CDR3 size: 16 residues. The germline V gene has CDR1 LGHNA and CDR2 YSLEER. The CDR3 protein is CASSQTPPQGFPEAFF. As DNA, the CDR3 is TGCGCCAGCAGCCAAACCCCCCCTCAGGGATTCCCTGAAGCTTTCTTT.

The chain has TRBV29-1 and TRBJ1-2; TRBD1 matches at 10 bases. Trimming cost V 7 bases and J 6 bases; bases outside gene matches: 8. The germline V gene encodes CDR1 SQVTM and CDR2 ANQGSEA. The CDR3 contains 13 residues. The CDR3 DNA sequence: TGCAGCGCCGGTGGGGGGACAGGGGATGGCTACACCTTC. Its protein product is CSAGGGTGDGYTF.

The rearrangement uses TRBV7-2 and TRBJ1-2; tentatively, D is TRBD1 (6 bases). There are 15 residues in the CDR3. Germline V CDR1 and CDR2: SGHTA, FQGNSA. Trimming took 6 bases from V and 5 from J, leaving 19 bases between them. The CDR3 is CASRPGQGSSYGYTF. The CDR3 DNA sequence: TGTGCCAGCAGGCCAGGGCAGGGGTCCTCATATGGCTACACCTTC.

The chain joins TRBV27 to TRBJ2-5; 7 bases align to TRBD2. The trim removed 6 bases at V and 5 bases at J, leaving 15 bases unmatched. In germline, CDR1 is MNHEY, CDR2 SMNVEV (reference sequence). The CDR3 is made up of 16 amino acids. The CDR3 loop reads CASSRKWEGWGETQYF. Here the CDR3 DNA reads TGTGCCAGCAGCCGGAAGTGGGAGGGGTGGGGGGAGACCCAGTACTTC.

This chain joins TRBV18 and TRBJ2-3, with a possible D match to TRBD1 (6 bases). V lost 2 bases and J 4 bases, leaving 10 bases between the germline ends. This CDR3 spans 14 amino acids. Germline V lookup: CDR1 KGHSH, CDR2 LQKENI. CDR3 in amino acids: CASSPTGKADTQYF. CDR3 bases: TGTGCCAGCTCACCAACAGGGAAAGCAGATACGCAGTATTTT. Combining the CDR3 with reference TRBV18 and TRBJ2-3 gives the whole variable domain NAGVMQNPRHLVRRRGQEARLRCSPMKGHSHVYWYRQLPEEGLKFMVYLQKENIIDESGMPKERFSAEFPKEGPSILRIQQVVRGDSAAYFCASSPTGKADTQYFGPGTRLTVL.

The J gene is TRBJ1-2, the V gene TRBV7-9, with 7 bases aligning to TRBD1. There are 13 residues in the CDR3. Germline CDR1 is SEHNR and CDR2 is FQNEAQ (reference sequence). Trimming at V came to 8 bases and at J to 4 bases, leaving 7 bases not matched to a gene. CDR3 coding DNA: TGTGCCAGCTTACCCCGACAGGGCTATGGCTACACCTTC. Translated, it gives CASLPRQGYGYTF.

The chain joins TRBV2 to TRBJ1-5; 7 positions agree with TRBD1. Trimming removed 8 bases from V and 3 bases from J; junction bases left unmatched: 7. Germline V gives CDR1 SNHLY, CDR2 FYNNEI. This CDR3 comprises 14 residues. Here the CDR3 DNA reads TGTGCCAGCGTCGGGACAGCGTCCAATCAGCCCCAGCATTTT. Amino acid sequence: CASVGTASNQPQHF.

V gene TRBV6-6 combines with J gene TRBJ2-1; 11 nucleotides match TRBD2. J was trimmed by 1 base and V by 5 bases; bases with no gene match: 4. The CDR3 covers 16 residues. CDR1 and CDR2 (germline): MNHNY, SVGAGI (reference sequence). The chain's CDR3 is CASSRVAGGSYNEQFF. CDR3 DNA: TGTGCCAGCAGTCGAGTAGCGGGGGGGTCCTACAATGAGCAGTTCTTC.

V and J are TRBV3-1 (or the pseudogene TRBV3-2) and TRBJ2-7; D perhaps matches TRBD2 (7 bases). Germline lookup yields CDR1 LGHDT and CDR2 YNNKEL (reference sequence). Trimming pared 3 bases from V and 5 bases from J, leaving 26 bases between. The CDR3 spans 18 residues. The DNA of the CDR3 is TGTGCCAGCAGCCAGTCTGCGGGGGCCGGCCCGTTTAGGAACGAGCAGTACTTC. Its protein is CASSQSAGAGPFRNEQYF.

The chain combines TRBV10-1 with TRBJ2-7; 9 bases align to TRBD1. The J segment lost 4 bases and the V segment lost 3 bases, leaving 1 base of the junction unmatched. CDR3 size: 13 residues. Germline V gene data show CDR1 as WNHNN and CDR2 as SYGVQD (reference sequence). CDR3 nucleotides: TGCGCCAGCAGTGATGGGACAGGGTACGAGCAGTACTTC. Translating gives CASSDGTGYEQYF.

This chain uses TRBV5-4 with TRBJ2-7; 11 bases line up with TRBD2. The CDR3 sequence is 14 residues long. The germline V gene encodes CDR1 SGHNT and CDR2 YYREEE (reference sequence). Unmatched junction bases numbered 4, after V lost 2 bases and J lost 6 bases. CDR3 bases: TGTGCCAGCAGCTTTAGCGGGGGGGCCTCCGAGCAGTACTTC. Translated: CASSFSGGASEQYF.

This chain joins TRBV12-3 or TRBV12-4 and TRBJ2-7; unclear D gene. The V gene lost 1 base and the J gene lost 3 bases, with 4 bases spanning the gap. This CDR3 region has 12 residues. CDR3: CASSLGIYEQYF. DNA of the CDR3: TGTGCCAGCAGTTTAGGTATCTACGAGCAGTACTTC.

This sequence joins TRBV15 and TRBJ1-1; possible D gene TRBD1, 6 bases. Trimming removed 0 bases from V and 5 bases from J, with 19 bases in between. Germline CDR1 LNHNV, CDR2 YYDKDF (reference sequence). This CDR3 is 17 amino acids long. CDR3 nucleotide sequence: TGTGCCACCAGCAGAGAAGGGGGGGCCAGCCGCGGGACTGAAGCTTTCTTT. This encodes CATSREGGASRGTEAFF.

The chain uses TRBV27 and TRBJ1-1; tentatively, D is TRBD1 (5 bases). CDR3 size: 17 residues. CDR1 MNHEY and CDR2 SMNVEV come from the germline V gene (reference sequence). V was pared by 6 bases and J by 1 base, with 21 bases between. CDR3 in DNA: TGTGCCAGCAGCCCTGTGTGGCAGGGCCCCCCGAACACTGAAGCTTTCTTT. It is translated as CASSPVWQGPPNTEAFF.

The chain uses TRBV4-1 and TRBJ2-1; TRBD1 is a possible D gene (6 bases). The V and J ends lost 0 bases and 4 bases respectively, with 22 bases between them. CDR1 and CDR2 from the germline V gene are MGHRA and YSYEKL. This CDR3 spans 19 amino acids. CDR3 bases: TGCGCCAGCAGCCAAGAACAGGTGGGACACCAGACCTTTTACAATGAGCAGTTCTTC. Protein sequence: CASSQEQVGHQTFYNEQFF.

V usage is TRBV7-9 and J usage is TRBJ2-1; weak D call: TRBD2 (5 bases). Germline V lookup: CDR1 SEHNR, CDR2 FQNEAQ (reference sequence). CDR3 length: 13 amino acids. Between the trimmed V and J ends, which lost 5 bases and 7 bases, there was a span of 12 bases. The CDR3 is CASSRGRGNEQFF. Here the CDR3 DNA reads TGTGCCAGCAGCCGAGGCCGGGGTAATGAGCAGTTCTTC.

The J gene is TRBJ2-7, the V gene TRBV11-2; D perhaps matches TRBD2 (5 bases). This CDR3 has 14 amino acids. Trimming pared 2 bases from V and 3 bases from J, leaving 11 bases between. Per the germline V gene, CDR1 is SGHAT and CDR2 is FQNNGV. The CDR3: CASSLLTGSYEQYF. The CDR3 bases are TGTGCCAGCAGCTTACTCACGGGGAGCTACGAGCAGTACTTC.

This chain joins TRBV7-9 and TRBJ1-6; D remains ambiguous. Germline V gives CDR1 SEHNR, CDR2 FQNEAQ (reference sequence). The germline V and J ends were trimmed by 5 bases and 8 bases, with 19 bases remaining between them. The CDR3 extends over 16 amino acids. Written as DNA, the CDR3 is TGTGCCAGCAGCCCCCCGGGGAGGGCGAGCGATTCACCCCTCCACTTT. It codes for CASSPPGRASDSPLHF. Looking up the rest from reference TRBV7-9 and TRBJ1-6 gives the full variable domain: DTGVSQNPRHKITKRGQNVTFRCDPISEHNRLYWYRQTLGQGPEFLTYFQNEAQLEKSRLLSDRFSAERPKGSFSTLEIQRTEQGDSAMYLCASSPPGRASDSPLHFGNGTRLTVT.

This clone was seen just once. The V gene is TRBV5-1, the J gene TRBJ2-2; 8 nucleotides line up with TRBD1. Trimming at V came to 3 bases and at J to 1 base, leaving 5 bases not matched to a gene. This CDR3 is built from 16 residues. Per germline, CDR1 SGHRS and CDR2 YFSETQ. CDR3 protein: CASSSSTGVNTGELFF. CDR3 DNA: TGCGCCAGCAGCTCCTCGACAGGGGTGAACACCGGGGAGCTGTTTTTT.

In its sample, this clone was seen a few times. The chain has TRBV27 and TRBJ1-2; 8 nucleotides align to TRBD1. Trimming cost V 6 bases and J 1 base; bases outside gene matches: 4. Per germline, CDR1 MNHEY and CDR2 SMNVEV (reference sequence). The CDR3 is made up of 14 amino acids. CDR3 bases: TGTGCCAGCAGAAGGGACAGGTTTAACTATGGCTACACCTTC. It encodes CASRRDRFNYGYTF.

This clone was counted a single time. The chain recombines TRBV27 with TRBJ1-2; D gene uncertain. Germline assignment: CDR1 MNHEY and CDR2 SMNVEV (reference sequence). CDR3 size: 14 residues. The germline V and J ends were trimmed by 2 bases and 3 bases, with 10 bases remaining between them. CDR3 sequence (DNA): TGTGCCAGCAGTTTAAACGCAGGCTACTATGGCTACACCTTC. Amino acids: CASSLNAGYYGYTF.

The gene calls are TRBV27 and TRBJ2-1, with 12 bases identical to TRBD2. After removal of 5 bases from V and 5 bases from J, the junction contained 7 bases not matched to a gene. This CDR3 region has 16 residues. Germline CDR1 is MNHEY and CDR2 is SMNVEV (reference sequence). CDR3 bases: TGTGCCAGCAGTCGCTCTAGCGGGGGGGTAAACAATGAGCAGTTCTTC. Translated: CASSRSSGGVNNEQFF.